The next 13 T cell receptor beta chains were all read from a single sample in a study of cytomegalovirus exposure and HLA in healthy donors. PCR involved 60 Vbeta and 13 Jbeta primers. Some clones are missing from TCRdb's copy, which holds only in-frame ones; the method was immunoSEQ multiplex PCR. The sample lists about 120,000 clones, 70% to 75% occurring once. The sequencing input was PBMCs. These receptors were collected from a young woman in good health and CMV-seronegative.

V is TRBV6-1 and J is TRBJ2-5; 9 nucleotides match TRBD2. The V and J ends lost 7 bases and 2 bases, in that order; junction bases with no gene match: 2. The CDR3 consists of 13 residues. Germline V gene lookup returns CDR1 MNHNS and CDR2 SASEGT. Written as DNA, the CDR3 is TGTGCCAGCATTGCGGGGGGGCAAGAGACCCAGTACTTC. Amino acids: CASIAGGQETQYF.

This clone appeared a few times. CDR3 protein: CAWSVQLGPYEQYF. CDR3 sequence (DNA): TGTGCCTGGAGTGTACAGCTGGGGCCCTACGAGCAGTACTTC. This rearrangement joins TRBV30 to TRBJ2-7; D is perhaps TRBD1 (5 bases). Looked up from germline, CDR1 is GTSNPN and CDR2 is SVGIG (reference sequence). V gave up 0 bases and J gave up 2 bases, with 11 bases separating them. CDR3 size: 14 residues. Together with reference TRBV30 and TRBJ2-7, the CDR3 gives the full variable domain: SQTIHQWPATLVQPVGSPLSLECTVEGTSNPNLYWYRQAAGRGLQLLFYSVGIGQISSEVPQNLSASRPQDRQFILSSKKLLLSDSGFYLCAWSVQLGPYEQYFGPGTRLTVT.

CDR3 nucleotides: TGTGCCAGCAGTGAAGGCGATCAGCCCCAGCATTTT. It is translated as CASSEGDQPQHF. The genes are TRBV6-1 and TRBJ1-5; D is uncertain. The CDR3 runs 12 residues. V was cut by 1 base and J by 5 bases, with 3 bases left in between. Germline V gene data show CDR1 as MNHNS and CDR2 as SASEGT.

The chain carries TRBV6-5 and TRBJ2-7, with 11 bases matching TRBD2. This CDR3 is 15 amino acids long. The V gene's germline CDR1 is MNHEY and CDR2 SVGAGI. V trimming: 2 bases; J trimming: 6 bases; junction bases outside the gene matches: 6. Here the CDR3 reads CASSYEGLAGGEQYF. In nucleotides, the CDR3 is TGTGCCAGCAGTTACGAAGGGCTAGCGGGGGGCGAGCAGTACTTC.

The J gene is TRBJ1-2, the V gene TRBV19; tentatively, D is TRBD1 (5 bases). Trimming took off 5 bases at V and 0 bases at J, with 10 bases between the two ends. The CDR3 extends over 14 amino acids. The germline CDR1 and CDR2 sequences are LNHDA and SQIVND (reference sequence). The DNA of the CDR3 is TGTGCCAGTAGTGACAGTATTGCTAACTATGGCTACACCTTC. Its translation is CASSDSIANYGYTF.

The rearrangement links TRBV5-4 to TRBJ1-4, with TRBD1 matching 9 bases. This CDR3 spans 14 amino acids. The V gene's germline CDR1 is SGHNT and CDR2 YYREEE (reference sequence). V lost 4 bases to trimming and J lost 8 bases; unmatched junction nucleotides: 6. The CDR3 reads CASSTGTGLEKLFF. Written as DNA, the CDR3 is TGTGCCAGCAGCACCGGGACAGGGCTCGAAAAACTGTTTTTT.

The J gene is TRBJ1-5, the V gene TRBV27; TRBD1 matches 8 bases. Germline V gene sequence: CDR1 MNHEY, CDR2 SMNVEV (reference sequence). V gave up 4 bases and J gave up 3 bases; unmatched junction bases: 2. This CDR3 is built from 14 residues. CDR3 loop: CASSSTGDNQPQHF. The CDR3 bases are TGTGCCAGCAGTTCGACAGGGGACAATCAGCCCCAGCATTTT.

The chain has TRBV7-9 and TRBJ1-2; the D gene is possibly TRBD1 (5 bases). Germline V gene sequence: CDR1 SEHNR, CDR2 FQNEAQ (reference sequence). V dropped 5 bases and J dropped 5 bases, with 18 bases sitting between them. The CDR3 extends over 15 amino acids. In nucleotides, the CDR3 is TGTGCCAGCAGCCGAAGCGCCCCCGGGACTTATGGCTACACCTTC. Protein sequence: CASSRSAPGTYGYTF.

The chain carries TRBV19 and TRBJ1-1; D is unclear. Deletions cut 5 bases from V and 1 base from J, with 11 bases between. Germline lookup yields CDR1 LNHDA and CDR2 SQIVND (reference sequence). This CDR3 spans 14 amino acids. CDR3 region: CASSEATANTEAFF. The CDR3 DNA reads as TGTGCCAGTAGTGAAGCAACAGCGAACACTGAAGCTTTCTTT.

This clone was seen more than once but under ten times. This chain connects TRBV28 to TRBJ2-7; D call uncertain. The V and J ends lost 7 bases and 4 bases respectively, with 20 bases between them. CDR1 is MDHEN and CDR2 is SYDVKM in the germline V gene. The CDR3 is 15 amino acids. The CDR3 nucleotides are TGTGCCAGCAAACTCGGGTCGGCTGTCCAGTACGAGCAGTACTTC. Translated: CASKLGSAVQYEQYF. The full variable domain, with the rest looked up from reference TRBV28 and TRBJ2-7, is DVKVTQSSRYLVKRTGEKVFLECVQDMDHENMFWYRQDPGLGLRLIYFSYDVKMKEKGDIPEGYSVSREKKERFSLILESASTNQTSMYLCASKLGSAVQYEQYFGPGTRLTVT.

The chain links TRBV10-2 to TRBJ1-2; no firm D call. This CDR3 has 12 residues. Germline assignment: CDR1 WSHSY and CDR2 SAAADI. Between the trimmed V and J ends, which lost 2 bases and 4 bases, there was a span of 5 bases. The CDR3 DNA reads TGCGCCAGCAGTGAGCCGGGCTATGGCTACACCTTC. Amino acid sequence: CASSEPGYGYTF.

V usage is TRBV4-2 and J usage is TRBJ2-1; 12 bases line up with TRBD2. The CDR3 covers 17 residues. Losses at the gene ends were 0 bases for V and 4 bases for J; bases not matched to a gene: 4. Germline V lookup: CDR1 LGHNA, CDR2 YNFKEQ. CDR3 sequence: CASSQDALAGGYNEQFF. The CDR3 DNA is TGTGCCAGCAGCCAAGATGCGCTAGCGGGGGGGTACAATGAGCAGTTCTTC.

The CDR3 region has the DNA TGCGCCAGCAGCCACAGGACAGGGGGCTCCTACGAGCAGTACTTC. This codes for CASSHRTGGSYEQYF. The chain carries TRBV5-1 and TRBJ2-5, with 10 nucleotides matching TRBD1. The J call may be faulty, since TRBJ2-7 better matches the DNA end. The length of the CDR3 is 15 residues. Per germline, CDR1 SGHRS and CDR2 YFSETQ.